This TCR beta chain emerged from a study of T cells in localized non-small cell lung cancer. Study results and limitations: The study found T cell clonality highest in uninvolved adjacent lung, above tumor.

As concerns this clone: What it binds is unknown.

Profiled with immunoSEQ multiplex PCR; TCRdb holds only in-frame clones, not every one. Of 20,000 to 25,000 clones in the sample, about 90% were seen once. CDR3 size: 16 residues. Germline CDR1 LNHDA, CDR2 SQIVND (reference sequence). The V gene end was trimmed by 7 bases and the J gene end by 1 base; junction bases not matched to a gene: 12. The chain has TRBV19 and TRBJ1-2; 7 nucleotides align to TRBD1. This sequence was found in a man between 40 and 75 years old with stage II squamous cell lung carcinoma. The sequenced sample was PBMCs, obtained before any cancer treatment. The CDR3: CASTSRDRRFNYGYTF. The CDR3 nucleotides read TGTGCCAGTACTTCCCGGGACAGAAGATTTAACTATGGCTACACCTTC. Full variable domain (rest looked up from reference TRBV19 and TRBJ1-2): DGGITQSPKYLFRKEGQNVTLSCEQNLNHDAMYWYRQDPGQGLRLIYYSQIVNDFQKGDIAEGYSVSREKKESFPLTVTSAQKNPTAFYLCASTSRDRRFNYGYTFGSGTRLTVV.